Sequencing of this T cell receptor beta chain was carried out in a study of T-cell reconstitution after alpha-beta-depleted transplantation in children. CDR1 and CDR2 from the germline V gene are MNHEY and SMNVEV (reference sequence). Trimming shortened V by 4 bases and J by 5 bases, and 12 bases separated the two germline ends. This CDR3 region has 13 residues. This clonotype was seen a handful of times. The authors prepared the TCRbeta library with unique molecular identifiers. TCRdb passed the PCR reads through MiXCR, listing each CDR3 protein once. The top ten hold 2% to 2.5% of the sample, which has 450,000 to 600,000 distinct CDR3 sequences, about 30% seen once.

The chain recombines TRBV27 with TRBJ2-7, with D possibly matching TRBD1 (6 bases). The material was PBMCs from the stem cell graft donor, obtained from the stem cell graft. The sequence came from a human donor who donated a stem cell graft to a child with aplastic anemia. The CDR3 is CASSSNRVHEQYF. As DNA, the CDR3 is TGTGCCAGCAGTTCAAACAGGGTACACGAGCAGTACTTC.